Following are 21 T cell receptor beta chains from one sample sequenced in a study of shared clonotypes between healthy human individuals (dated by TCRdb to between 2020 and 2021). The method behind the library was the immunoSEQ multiplex PCR assay. Sourced from immuneACCESS, this table was stored by TCRdb with only in-frame sequences that have V and J called. A share of the clones is absent; for the studies checked, an unresolved V gene accounts for under half, and the remainder has no known explanation. This sample comprises hundreds of thousands of clones, roughly 79% of them detected only once. The ten top clones hold 12% of the sample. The sequenced sample was PBMCs. The receptor source for this set is a woman in her thirties or forties in good health. Some clones in this sample may be carry-over from other donors' samples.

The chain uses TRBV18 and TRBJ2-2; 9 bases are shared with TRBD1. Germline V lookup: CDR1 KGHSH, CDR2 LQKENI. The V and J ends lost 5 bases and 4 bases, in that order; junction bases with no gene match: 5. The CDR3 is 15 residues long. The CDR3 here is CASSTATGGTGELFF. CDR3 coding DNA: TGTGCCAGCTCAACCGCGACAGGGGGCACCGGGGAGCTGTTTTTT.

This clone has more than one count but fewer than ten. The chain couples TRBV16 to TRBJ1-2; 7 nucleotides match TRBD1. Germline assignment: CDR1 KGHSY and CDR2 FQNENV. The J segment lost 2 bases and the V segment lost 3 bases, leaving 0 bases of the junction unmatched. The CDR3 has 13 residues. The CDR3 sequence: CASSQGQNYGYTF. CDR3 in DNA: TGTGCCAGCAGCCAGGGACAGAACTATGGCTACACCTTC.

This clone was found a few times. The V call is TRBV28, the J call TRBJ2-7; D may be TRBD1 (6 bases). Germline assignment: CDR1 MDHEN and CDR2 SYDVKM. This CDR3 is built from 13 residues. Between the trimmed V and J ends, which lost 10 bases and 9 bases, there was a span of 22 bases. The CDR3 loop reads CATYTRQVVRQYF. CDR3 sequence (DNA): TGTGCCACCTATACCCGACAGGTAGTACGGCAGTACTTC.

CDR3 amino acids: CSAANRREAFF. DNA of the CDR3: TGCAGTGCTGCGAACAGGCGAGAAGCTTTCTTT. The V gene is TRBV20-1, the J gene TRBJ1-1, with D possibly matching TRBD1 (5 bases). CDR3 length equals 11 residues. Germline values: CDR1 DFQATT, CDR2 SNEGSKA (reference sequence). The ends were cut back, 5 bases at V and 8 bases at J, with 12 bases in the middle.

The chain employs TRBV9 and TRBJ2-1; 11 bases agree with TRBD2. V was clipped by 6 bases and J by 4 bases; unmatched bases: 3. The CDR3 is made up of 14 amino acids. CDR1 is SGDLS and CDR2 is YYNGEE in the germline V gene. CDR3 coding DNA: TGTGCCAGCAATCGACTAGCGGGGTACAATGAGCAGTTCTTC. Translation: CASNRLAGYNEQFF.

The chain recombines TRBV11-2 with TRBJ2-3; D is ambiguous. Trimming took 4 bases from V and 5 from J, leaving 13 bases between them. The CDR3 totals 14 residues. Germline CDR1 reads SGHAT; CDR2 reads FQNNGV. In DNA, the CDR3 is TGTGCCAGCAGCTCCCTCGGCTGGGGAGATACGCAGTATTTT. Residues: CASSSLGWGDTQYF. Together with reference TRBV11-2 and TRBJ2-3, the CDR3 gives the full variable domain: EAGVAQSPRYKIIEKRQSVAFWCNPISGHATLYWYQQILGQGPKLLIQFQNNGVVDDSQLPKDRFSAERLKGVDSTLKIQPAKLEDSAVYLCASSSLGWGDTQYFGPGTRLTVL.

The chain combines TRBV2 with TRBJ1-5; 7 bases match TRBD1. This CDR3 has 14 amino acids. The germline V gene has CDR1 SNHLY and CDR2 FYNNEI. J was trimmed by 4 bases and V by 7 bases; bases with no gene match: 7. CDR3 region: CASTNRGLNQPQHF. The CDR3 DNA sequence: TGTGCCAGCACCAACAGGGGACTGAATCAGCCCCAGCATTTT. Together with reference TRBV2 and TRBJ1-5, the CDR3 gives the full variable domain: EPEVTQTPSHQVTQMGQEVILRCVPISNHLYFYWYRQILGQKVEFLVSFYNNEISEKSEIFDDQFSVERPDGSNFTLKIRSTKLEDSAMYFCASTNRGLNQPQHFGDGTRLSIL.

CDR3 protein: CASGGTSSDTQYF. CDR3 DNA: TGTGCTAGTGGAGGGACTAGCTCAGATACGCAGTATTTT. The V call is TRBV12-5, the J call TRBJ2-3; 9 bases line up with TRBD2. There are 13 residues in the CDR3. Trimming took 6 bases from V and 4 from J; bases not matched to a gene: 2. The V gene's germline CDR1 is LGHNT and CDR2 FRNRAP.

This chain joins TRBV5-8 and TRBJ1-1; weak D call: TRBD1 (6 bases). Germline V CDR1 and CDR2: SGHTS, YDEGEE. This CDR3 comprises 16 residues. Trimming removed 1 base at V and 9 bases at J, with 22 bases between. The CDR3 loop is CASSLYVGGPTHQAFF. As DNA, the CDR3 is TGTGCCAGCAGCTTGTACGTCGGGGGGCCCACTCATCAAGCTTTCTTT.

CDR3 sequence reads: CASSLDSPGDTQYF. The CDR3 nucleotides are TGTGCCAGCAGCTTGGACAGCCCAGGGGATACGCAGTATTTT. The chain joins TRBV5-4 to TRBJ2-3; D possibly corresponds to TRBD1 (5 bases). Germline CDR1 reads SGHNT; CDR2 reads YYREEE (reference sequence). V was shortened by 0 bases and J by 6 bases, with 11 bases between the two germline ends. The CDR3 covers 14 residues.

V and J are TRBV27 and TRBJ2-5; no reliable D call. From germline, CDR1 is MNHEY and CDR2 SMNVEV (reference sequence). Deletions cut 5 bases from V and 2 bases from J, with 12 bases between. This CDR3 is 14 amino acids long. The CDR3 DNA is TGTGCCAGCAGTCCGCTAACAGAACAAGAGACCCAGTACTTC. The encoded protein is CASSPLTEQETQYF.

The chain combines TRBV5-1 with TRBJ2-5, with D possibly TRBD2 on 6 matching bases. Trimming stripped 0 bases from V and 5 bases from J, with 14 bases between. Looked up from germline, CDR1 is SGHRS and CDR2 is YFSETQ. The CDR3 is made up of 15 amino acids. The CDR3 region is CASSLARERRETQYF. In DNA form, the CDR3 reads TGCGCCAGCAGCTTGGCACGGGAGAGGAGGGAGACCCAGTACTTC.

This chain uses TRBV28 with TRBJ2-3; the D is unclear. Trimming took 2 bases from V and 2 from J, leaving 14 bases between them. CDR3 length: 16 residues. In germline, CDR1 is MDHEN, CDR2 SYDVKM. The chain's CDR3 is CASSLAQFGNTDTQYF. Here the CDR3 DNA reads TGTGCCAGCAGTTTAGCGCAGTTTGGGAACACAGATACGCAGTATTTT.

The chain combines TRBV28 with TRBJ2-3, with D possibly TRBD1 on 6 matching bases. With 6 bases removed from V and 4 bases from J, the gap between germline ends came to 14 bases. The CDR3 length is 14 residues. Germline-derived CDR1 and CDR2 are MDHEN and SYDVKM. The CDR3 DNA follows: TGTGCCAGCAGCTTAACAGGGTTATCAGATACGCAGTATTTT. Its translation: CASSLTGLSDTQYF.

The V gene is TRBV6-5, the J gene TRBJ2-4; 11 nucleotides align to TRBD1. The CDR3 is made up of 15 amino acids. Germline lookup yields CDR1 MNHEY and CDR2 SVGAGI. The junction had 4 bases not matched to a gene; V was cut back by 5 bases and J by 4 bases. Here the CDR3 reads CASSRTGGIKNIQYF. The DNA of the CDR3 is TGTGCCAGCAGTCGGACAGGGGGCATTAAAAACATTCAGTACTTC.

This rearrangement joins TRBV5-1 to TRBJ1-4; D possibly corresponds to TRBD1 (6 bases). CDR3 size: 17 residues. Trimming removed 1 base from V and 0 bases from J, with 13 bases in between. Germline V CDR1 and CDR2: SGHRS, YFSETQ. The CDR3 region is CASSLSYGQTTNEKLFF. The DNA for the CDR3 is TGCGCCAGCAGCTTGAGCTATGGACAGACAACTAATGAAAAACTGTTTTTT.

The CDR3, as DNA: TGTGCCAGCAGTACGACGCCCGGGGCAGGAACCTACGAGCAGTACTTC. Translating it yields CASSTTPGAGTYEQYF. The V gene is TRBV6-6, the J gene TRBJ2-7; D tentatively reads TRBD1 or TRBD2 (5 bases each). Germline CDR1 reads MNHNY; CDR2 reads SVGAGI (reference sequence). Trimming cost V 5 bases and J 2 bases, with 19 bases left between them. This CDR3 comprises 16 residues.

The chain carries TRBV7-2 and TRBJ2-3; 7 bases line up with TRBD2. Trimming took 4 bases from V and 13 from J; bases not matched to a gene: 14. This CDR3 comprises 14 residues. Germline CDR1 reads SGHTA; CDR2 reads FQGNSA. CDR3 amino acids: CASSSRTRAGDEYF. In DNA, the CDR3 is TGTGCCAGCAGCTCGAGAACTAGGGCGGGAGATGAGTATTTT.

The chain joins TRBV18 to TRBJ2-1; TRBD1 might be the D (6 bases). CDR1 KGHSH and CDR2 LQKENI come from the germline V gene. The CDR3 is 12 residues long. Trimming pared 3 bases from V and 9 bases from J, leaving 9 bases between. The CDR3 coding sequence is TGTGCCAGCTCACCGATCAGGGGTGAGCAGTTCTTC. Translating gives CASSPIRGEQFF. Full variable domain (remainder filled in from reference TRBV18 and TRBJ2-1): NAGVMQNPRHLVRRRGQEARLRCSPMKGHSHVYWYRQLPEEGLKFMVYLQKENIIDESGMPKERFSAEFPKEGPSILRIQQVVRGDSAAYFCASSPIRGEQFFGPGTRLTVL.

The chain employs TRBV7-9 and TRBJ1-1, with D unresolved. This CDR3 is 14 amino acids long. Germline V gene lookup returns CDR1 SEHNR and CDR2 FQNEAQ (reference sequence). V was shortened by 3 bases and J by 0 bases, with 8 bases between the two germline ends. CDR3 sequence reads: CASSFGLLNTEAFF. CDR3 in DNA: TGTGCCAGCAGCTTCGGACTCCTGAACACTGAAGCTTTCTTT.

As to this clone: The junction departs from the called germline gene at one end, perhaps through a read error. V usage is TRBV6-1 and J usage is TRBJ2-5; 8 bases are shared with TRBD1. In germline, CDR1 is MNHNS, CDR2 SASEGT. This CDR3 is built from 14 residues. CDR3 DNA: TGTGCCAGCAGTCCCCACAGGGGGAAAGAGGCCCAGTACTTC. Residues: CASSPHRGKEAQYF.